This TCR beta chain is drawn from a study of blood T cell repertoires in COVID-19 (dated by TCRdb to 2018 to 2020). A note on the overall study: Collaborator samples came from the United States, Italy and Spain and covered acute and convalescent phases of COVID-19. Where available, HLA class I and class II types were obtained from metadata supplied by the sample provider rather than from assay-based typing. The repertoires were released in a freely available public database meant as a resource for research on the immune response to SARS-CoV-2. The sample metadata nearly always contained a de-identified subject ID, COVID-19 status, age in years and sex. Subjects who had been exposed to COVID-19, were actively infected with it, or had recovered from it provided the deeply sampled blood TCRbeta repertoires that made up the dataset. Samples were obtained from the ongoing ImmuneRACE study (first 160 participants) and from over 1,000 subjects provided by 6 global collaborators. The material from the prospective study consisted of cDNA or gDNA derived from T cells, B-cell-depleted T cells, or PBMCs. Broader findings and caveats from the paper: The quantity of clinical and demographic metadata differed by source and by participant and was supplied without curation.

To note about this clone: Its antigen target is currently unknown. Base qualities are not recorded, but no much larger clone differs from it by a single base.

TCRbeta CDR3 regions were amplified from genomic DNA using the immunoSEQ Assay, a bias-controlled multiplex PCR. Under the source paper's analysis protocol: The number of nucleated cells in each sample was estimated from the amplification of reference gene primers within the assay. Sequence reads were collapsed and filtered to measure the absolute abundance of every unique TCRbeta CDR3 rearrangement. For each sample, productive Simpson clonality was calculated by taking the square root of Simpson's diversity index across productive rearrangements. Held by TCRdb, this immuneACCESS table contains in-frame sequences only and omits some clones. Under half of the omission traces to an unresolved V gene where checked; the cause of the rest is unknown. V and J calls and clone size are those listed in that table; D and trimming were worked out from the DNA. This sample holds fewer than 180,000 clones; 80% to 90% were observed only once. Around 3.5% of the sample is in the top ten clones.

Including cysteine and phenylalanine, the CDR3 has 16 amino acids. Of all the DNA, just the CDR3 is kept, 48 bases in frame from base 1. V is clipped by 1 base and J by 6 bases, and the sequence between their germline boundaries is 16 bases long. From the germline V gene, CDR1 is MDHEN and CDR2 is SYDVKM. Collaborating institutions collected whole blood in K2EDTA tubes following their own protocols. For TCRbeta analysis, collaborator samples were shipped as frozen whole blood, as isolated PBMCs, or as DNA extracted from either sample type. The receptor comes from a man between 65 and 85 years old with acute or convalescent COVID-19. Sequencing input: peripheral blood. Here the chain combines TRBV28 and TRBJ2-1; the best D guess is TRBD1, with 6 bases matching. In nucleotides, the sequence is TGTGCCAGCAGTTTATTGTTCTGGGGGCGAAGCAATGAGCAGTTCTTC. It specifies CASSLLFWGRSNEQFF.